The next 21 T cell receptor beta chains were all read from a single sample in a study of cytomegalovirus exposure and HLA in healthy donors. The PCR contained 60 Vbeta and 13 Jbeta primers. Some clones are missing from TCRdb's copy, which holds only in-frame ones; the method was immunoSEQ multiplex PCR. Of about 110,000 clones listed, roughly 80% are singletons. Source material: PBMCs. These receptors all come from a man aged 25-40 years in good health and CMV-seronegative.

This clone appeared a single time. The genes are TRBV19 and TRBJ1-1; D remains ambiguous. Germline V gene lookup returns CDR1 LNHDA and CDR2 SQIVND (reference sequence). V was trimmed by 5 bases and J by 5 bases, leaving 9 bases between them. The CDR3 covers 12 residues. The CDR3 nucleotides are TGTGCCAGTAGTCGAGGAGGGACTGAAGCTTTCTTT. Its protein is CASSRGGTEAFF.

The CDR3 DNA reads as TGCGCCAGCAGGAACACAGGGAACCAAGAGACCCAGTACTTC. This encodes CASRNTGNQETQYF. The chain has TRBV10-1 and TRBJ2-5, with TRBD1 as a possible D gene (6 bases). Trimming took off 6 bases at V and 0 bases at J, with 11 bases between the two ends. Germline CDR1 and CDR2: WNHNN and SYGVQD (reference sequence). The CDR3 covers 14 residues.

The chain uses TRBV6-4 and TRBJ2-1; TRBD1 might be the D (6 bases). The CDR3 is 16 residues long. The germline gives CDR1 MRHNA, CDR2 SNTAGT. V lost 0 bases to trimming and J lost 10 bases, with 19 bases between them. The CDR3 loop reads CASSDSIYGDTEEQFF. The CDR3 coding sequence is TGTGCCAGCAGTGACTCGATATATGGGGACACTGAAGAGCAGTTCTTC.

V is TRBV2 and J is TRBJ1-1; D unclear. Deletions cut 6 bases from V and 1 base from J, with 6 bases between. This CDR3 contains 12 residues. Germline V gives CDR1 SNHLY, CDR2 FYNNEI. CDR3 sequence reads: CASRIANTEAFF. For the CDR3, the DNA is TGTGCCAGCAGGATAGCGAACACTGAAGCTTTCTTT.

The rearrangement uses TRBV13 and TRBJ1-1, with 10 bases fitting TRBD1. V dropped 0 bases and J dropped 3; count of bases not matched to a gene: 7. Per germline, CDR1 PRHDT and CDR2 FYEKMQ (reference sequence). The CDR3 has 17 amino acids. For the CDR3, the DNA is TGTGCCAGCAGCTTAGGCCCCCCGACAGGGGGCTACACTGAAGCTTTCTTT. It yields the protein CASSLGPPTGGYTEAFF.

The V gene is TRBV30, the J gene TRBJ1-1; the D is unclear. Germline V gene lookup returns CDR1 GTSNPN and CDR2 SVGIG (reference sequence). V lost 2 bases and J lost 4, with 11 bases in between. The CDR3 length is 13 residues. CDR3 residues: CAWSQASSTEAFF. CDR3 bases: TGTGCCTGGAGTCAGGCGTCGTCCACTGAAGCTTTCTTT. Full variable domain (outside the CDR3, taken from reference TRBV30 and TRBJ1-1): SQTIHQWPATLVQPVGSPLSLECTVEGTSNPNLYWYRQAAGRGLQLLFYSVGIGQISSEVPQNLSASRPQDRQFILSSKKLLLSDSGFYLCAWSQASSTEAFFGQGTRLTVV.

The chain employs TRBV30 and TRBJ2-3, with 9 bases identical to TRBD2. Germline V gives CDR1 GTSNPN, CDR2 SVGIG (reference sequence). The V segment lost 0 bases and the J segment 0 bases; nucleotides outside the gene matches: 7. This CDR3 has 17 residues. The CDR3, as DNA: TGTGCCTGGAGTGTACTTCGGACTAGCGCAAGCACAGATACGCAGTATTTT. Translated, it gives CAWSVLRTSASTDTQYF.

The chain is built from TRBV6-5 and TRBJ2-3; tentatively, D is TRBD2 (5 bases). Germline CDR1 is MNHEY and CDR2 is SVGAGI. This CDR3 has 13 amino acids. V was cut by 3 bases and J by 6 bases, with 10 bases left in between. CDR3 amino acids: CASSYPGTDTQYF. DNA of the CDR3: TGTGCCAGCAGTTATCCGGGAACGGATACGCAGTATTTT.

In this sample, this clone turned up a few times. CDR3 nucleotides: TGTGCCAGCAGCTTATTGGGGGGGGTCGAGAACACTGAAGCTTTCTTT. It encodes CASSLLGGVENTEAFF. The rearrangement links TRBV7-6 to TRBJ1-1; possibly TRBD1 for D (5 bases). The V and J ends lost 2 bases and 1 base respectively, with 14 bases between them. Germline values: CDR1 SGHVS, CDR2 FNYEAQ. This CDR3 comprises 16 residues.

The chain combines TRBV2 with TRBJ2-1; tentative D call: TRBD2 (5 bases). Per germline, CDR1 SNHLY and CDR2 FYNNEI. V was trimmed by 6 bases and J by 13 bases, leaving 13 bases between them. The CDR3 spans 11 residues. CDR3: CASRTGLVQFF. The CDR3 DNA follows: TGTGCCAGCAGAACCGGACTTGTTCAGTTCTTC.

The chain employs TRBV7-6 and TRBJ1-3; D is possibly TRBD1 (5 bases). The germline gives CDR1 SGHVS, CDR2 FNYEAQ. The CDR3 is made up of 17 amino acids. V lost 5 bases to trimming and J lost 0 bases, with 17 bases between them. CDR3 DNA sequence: TGTGCCAGCAGCAGGGGAGGCAGGCTTAGCTCTGGAAACACCATATATTTT. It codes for CASSRGGRLSSGNTIYF.

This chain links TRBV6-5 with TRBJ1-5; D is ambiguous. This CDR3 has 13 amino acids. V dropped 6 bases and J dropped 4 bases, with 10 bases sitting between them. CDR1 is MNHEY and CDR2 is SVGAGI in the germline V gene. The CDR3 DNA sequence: TGTGCCAGCAGGGAACAGTTAAATCAGCCCCAGCATTTT. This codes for CASREQLNQPQHF.

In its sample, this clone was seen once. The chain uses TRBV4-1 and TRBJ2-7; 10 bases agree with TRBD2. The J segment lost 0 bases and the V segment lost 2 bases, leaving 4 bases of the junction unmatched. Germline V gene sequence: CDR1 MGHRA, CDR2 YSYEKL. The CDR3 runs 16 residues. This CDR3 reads CASSQTSGALSYEQYF. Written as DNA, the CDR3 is TGCGCCAGCAGCCAAACTAGCGGGGCCCTCTCCTACGAGCAGTACTTC.

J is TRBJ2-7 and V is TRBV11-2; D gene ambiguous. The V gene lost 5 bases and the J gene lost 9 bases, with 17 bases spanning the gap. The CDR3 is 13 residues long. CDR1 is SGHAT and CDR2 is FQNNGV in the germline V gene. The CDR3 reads CASSMEWVAAQYF. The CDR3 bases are TGTGCCAGCAGCATGGAATGGGTTGCGGCGCAGTACTTC. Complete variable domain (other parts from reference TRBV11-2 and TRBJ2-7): EAGVAQSPRYKIIEKRQSVAFWCNPISGHATLYWYQQILGQGPKLLIQFQNNGVVDDSQLPKDRFSAERLKGVDSTLKIQPAKLEDSAVYLCASSMEWVAAQYFGPGTRLTVT.

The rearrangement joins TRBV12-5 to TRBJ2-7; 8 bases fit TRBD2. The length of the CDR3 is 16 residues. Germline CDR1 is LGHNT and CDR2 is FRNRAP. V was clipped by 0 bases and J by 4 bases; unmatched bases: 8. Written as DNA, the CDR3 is TGTGCTAGTGGTTTGGTCCAGCGGGAGTCTCCGTACGAGCAGTACTTC. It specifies CASGLVQRESPYEQYF. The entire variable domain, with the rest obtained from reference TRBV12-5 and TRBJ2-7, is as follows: DARVTQTPRHKVTEMGQEVTMRCQPILGHNTVFWYRQTMMQGLELLAYFRNRAPLDDSGMPKDRFSAEMPDATLATLKIQPSEPRDSAVYFCASGLVQRESPYEQYFGPGTRLTVT.

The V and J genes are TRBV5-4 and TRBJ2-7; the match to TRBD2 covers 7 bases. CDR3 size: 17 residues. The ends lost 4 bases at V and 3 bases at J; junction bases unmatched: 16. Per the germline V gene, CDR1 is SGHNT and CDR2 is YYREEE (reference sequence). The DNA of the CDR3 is TGTGCCAGCAGCGCCGGACTTGCGGGAGCCCTCCTCTACGAGCAGTACTTC. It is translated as CASSAGLAGALLYEQYF.

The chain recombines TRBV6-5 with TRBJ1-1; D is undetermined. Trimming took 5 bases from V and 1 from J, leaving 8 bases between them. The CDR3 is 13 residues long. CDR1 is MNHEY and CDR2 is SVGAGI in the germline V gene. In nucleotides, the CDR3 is TGTGCCAGCAGTCCAACAGAGAACACTGAAGCTTTCTTT. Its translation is CASSPTENTEAFF.

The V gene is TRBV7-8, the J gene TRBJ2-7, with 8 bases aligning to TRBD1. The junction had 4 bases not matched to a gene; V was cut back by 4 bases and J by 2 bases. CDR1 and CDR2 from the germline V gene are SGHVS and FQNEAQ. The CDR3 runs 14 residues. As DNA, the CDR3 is TGTGCCAGCAGCTCAGACAGGGGTACCTACGAGCAGTACTTC. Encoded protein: CASSSDRGTYEQYF. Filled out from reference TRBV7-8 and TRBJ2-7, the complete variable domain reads GAGVSQSPRYKVAKRGQDVALRCDPISGHVSLFWYQQALGQGPEFLTYFQNEAQLDKSGLPSDRFFAERPEGSVSTLKIQRTQQEDSAVYLCASSSDRGTYEQYFGPGTRLTVT.

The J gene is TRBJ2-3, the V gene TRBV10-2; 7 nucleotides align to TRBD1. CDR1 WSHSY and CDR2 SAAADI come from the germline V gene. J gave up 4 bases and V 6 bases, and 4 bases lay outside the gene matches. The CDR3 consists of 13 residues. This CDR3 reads CASRTGSADTQYF. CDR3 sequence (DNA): TGCGCCAGCAGGACAGGGTCGGCAGATACGCAGTATTTT.

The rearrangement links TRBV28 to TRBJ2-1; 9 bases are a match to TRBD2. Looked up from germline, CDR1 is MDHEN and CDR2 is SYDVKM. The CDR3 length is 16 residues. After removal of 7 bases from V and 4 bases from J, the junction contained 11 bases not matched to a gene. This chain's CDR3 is CASTVPLAGIYNEQFF. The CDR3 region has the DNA TGTGCCAGCACCGTCCCCCTAGCGGGGATTTACAATGAGCAGTTCTTC.

CDR3 protein: CASSYDPGVGYTF. The CDR3 bases are TGTGCCAGCAGCTACGATCCGGGGGTTGGCTACACCTTC. The chain is built from TRBV7-3 and TRBJ1-2; D is perhaps TRBD1 (5 bases). CDR1 and CDR2 from the germline V gene are SGHTA and FQGTGA. V lost 4 bases, J lost 7 bases, and 13 bases lay in between. This CDR3 spans 13 amino acids.